This entry concerns a single T cell receptor (beta chain). Its antigen specificity is not known. No much larger clone exists at a distance of one base, and base qualities are not known. The data were taken from a study of OX40 agonist ivuxolimab in advanced cancers. Background for the entire study: Ivuxolimab was an agonistic, fully human IgG2 monoclonal antibody directed against OX40 (CD134), a costimulatory receptor. Intravenous ivuxolimab was administered to patients every 2 weeks at six dose levels: 0.01, 0.1, 0.3, 1.5, 3 and 10 mg/kg. Among the 52 dose-escalation patients, 19 had hepatocellular carcinoma, 15 or so melanoma, 9 renal cell carcinoma and 9 head and neck cancer. A male proportion of about 79% and a mean age of around 60 years, ranging from roughly 23 to 80, were recorded for the dose-escalation cohort. Patients were allowed to have had prior anti-PD-1, anti-PD-L1 or anti-CTLA-4 therapy, and 30% to 50% of the dose-escalation patients had previously received checkpoint inhibitors. Partial responses occurred in three dose-escalation patients: two with cutaneous melanoma and one with hepatocellular carcinoma. Peripheral TCRbeta sequencing aimed to test whether ivuxolimab altered TCR sequence diversity and caused clonal T-cell expansion. The paper describes the monotherapy dose-escalation part (N = 52 patients) of the phase I trial of ivuxolimab. Broader findings and caveats from the paper: At doses of 0.1 to 3.0 mg/kg, clonal expansion of both CD4+ and CD8+ blood T cells was observed from baseline to week 6. Antigen specificity was not determined for the clonally expanded peripheral T cells. On average, CD8+ T cells showed more expanded clones than CD4+ T cells after ivuxolimab. Low levels of normalized T-cell clonal expansion were also seen in some nonresponding patients. In the 0.1-3.0 mg/kg groups, partial responders were among the patients with the lowest normalized peripheral clonal expansion, particularly in CD8+ T cells.

The CDR3 contains 15 residues, cysteine and phenylalanine counted. This entry keeps only the CDR3 DNA: 45 bases, framed from base 1. The junction carries 13 bases between V and J, which are trimmed by 4 bases and 2 bases respectively. The germline V gene yields MDHEN for CDR1 and SYDVKM for CDR2. Genomic DNA was extracted from sorted cells for sequencing of the TCRbeta CDR3 region. The immunoSEQ Assay was used to sequence the TCRbeta CDR3 regions. TCRdb took over this immuneACCESS table, retaining in-frame rearrangements with V and J assigned. Such tables are incomplete; in checked studies, under half of the missing clones stem from an unresolved V gene, and the remainder is unexplained. This sample comprises approximately 53,000 clones, roughly 91% of them detected only once. The ten largest clones capture more than 20% of the sample. The trial excluded patients who had a history of autoimmune disease or who were on systemic immunosuppression. Peripheral blood for TCR sequencing was drawn from every dose cohort at baseline, at cycle 4 day 1 and at cycle 7 day 1. The samples were taken from a phase I, first-in-human, multicenter, open-label dose-escalation trial of ivuxolimab. Adults with locally advanced or metastatic head and neck squamous cell, hepatocellular, melanoma or renal cell carcinoma were enrolled in the trial. Before TCR sequencing, CD4+ T cells and CD8+ T cells were sorted from peripheral blood as separate populations.

The sequence joins TRBV28 to TRBJ2-3, with no confidently assigned D gene. Here the sequenced sample was CD4+ or CD8+ T cells sorted from blood, taken in a trial of the OX40 agonist ivuxolimab. The TCR comes from an adult with an advanced solid tumor such as melanoma, head and neck, liver or kidney cancer. The sequenced DNA: TGTGCCAGCAGTTCCCAGATATCACACACAGATACGCAGTATTTT. The encoded protein is CASSSQISHTDTQYF.